A selection of T cell receptor beta chains follows, all from one sample in a study of blood T cell repertoires in COVID-19. Sequencing used immunoSEQ multiplex PCR; TCRdb keeps in-frame clones, though not all of them. The sample contains about 380,000 clones, 85% to 90% of which appear only once. The sequenced sample consisted of PBMCs or T cells enriched from blood (not recorded which). Receptors were obtained from a woman in her late teens or twenties who had recovered from COVID-19. Both conserved end residues are part of each CDR3.

CDR3aa | v_gene
CASSFTGSEEKLFF | TRBV5-4
CASTPGQGFAEAFF | TRBV3-1/TRBV3-2
CASSSEKPSEPQHF | TRBV6-5
CASSLGQNSYNEQFF | TRBV11-3
CASRPAGVSTDTQYF | TRBV6-5
CATSRKLAGGWNEQFF | TRBV15
CASSVASRSDTQYF | TRBV9
CAWKQGAFTGELFF | TRBV30
CASSLVGGGNRAYEQYF | TRBV5-6
CASSVGGGLNTEAFF | TRBV9
CASSLEGDNSSGNTIYF | TRBV5-1
CASSGTGNQPQHF | TRBV2
CASSQGGRAYEQYF | TRBV4-1
CASSHRDSRETQYF | TRBV13
CATLGLDTEAFF | TRBV19
CASSIRGLSYNEQFF | TRBV19
CASITTSGGASEQYF | TRBV10-1
CASSQEGLSGTGTNGYTF | TRBV3-1/TRBV3-2
CASSRPGQGVIPLHF | TRBV3-1/TRBV3-2
CASSPPGGGAVTEAFF | TRBV18
CASSPQGMTEAFF | TRBV5-6
CASSQVGFYEQYF | TRBV4-1
CASSQGLTNPFNQPQHF | TRBV3-1/TRBV3-2
CASTTGQGSYEQYF | TRBV2
CAWSRIRGGSYNEQFF | TRBV30
CASSVGGGNSYEQYF | TRBV9
CASSYPNRVRETQYF | TRBV6-2/TRBV6-3
CASSPPRASGGAETQYF | TRBV9
CASRWTVAYGYTF | TRBV19
CAWSVEGGYGYTF | TRBV30
CASAVADPARNTIYF | TRBV2
CASSEFQGPGNTIYF | TRBV25-1
CAWSRTNTEAFF | TRBV30
CASYLRGQGRAFF | TRBV2